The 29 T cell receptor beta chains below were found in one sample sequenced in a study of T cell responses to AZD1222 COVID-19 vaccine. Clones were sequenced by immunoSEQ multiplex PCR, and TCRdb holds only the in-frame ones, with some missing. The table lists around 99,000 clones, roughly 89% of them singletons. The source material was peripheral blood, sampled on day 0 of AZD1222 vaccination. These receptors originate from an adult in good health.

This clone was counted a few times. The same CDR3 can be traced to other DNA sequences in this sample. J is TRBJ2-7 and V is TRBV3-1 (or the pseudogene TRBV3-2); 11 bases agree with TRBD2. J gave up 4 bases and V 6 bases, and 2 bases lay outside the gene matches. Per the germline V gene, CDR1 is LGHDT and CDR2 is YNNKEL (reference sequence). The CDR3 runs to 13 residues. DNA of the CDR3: TGTGCCAGCAGTCCTAGCGGGGGGTACGAGCAGTACTTC. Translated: CASSPSGGYEQYF.

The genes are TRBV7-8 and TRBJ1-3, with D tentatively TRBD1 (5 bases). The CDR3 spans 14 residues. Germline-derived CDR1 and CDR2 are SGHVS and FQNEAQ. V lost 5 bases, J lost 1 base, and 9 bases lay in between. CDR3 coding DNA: TGTGCCAGCAGCCCGGGGGGATCTGGAAACACCATATATTTT. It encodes CASSPGGSGNTIYF.

The DNA of the CDR3 is TGTGCTAGTGGTTTGGGGACAGGGAGGGGCACTGAAGCTTTCTTT. Its protein product is CASGLGTGRGTEAFF. The chain links TRBV12-5 to TRBJ1-1, with 8 bases lining up with TRBD1. V gave up 1 base and J gave up 4 bases; unmatched junction bases: 5. This CDR3 region has 15 residues. Germline CDR1 and CDR2: LGHNT and FRNRAP.

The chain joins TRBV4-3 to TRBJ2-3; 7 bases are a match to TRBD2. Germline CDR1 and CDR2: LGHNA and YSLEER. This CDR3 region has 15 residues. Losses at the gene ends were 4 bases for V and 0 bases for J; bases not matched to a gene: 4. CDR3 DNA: TGCGCCAGCAGCCCCCGGGACTATAGCACAGATACGCAGTATTTT. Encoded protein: CASSPRDYSTDTQYF.

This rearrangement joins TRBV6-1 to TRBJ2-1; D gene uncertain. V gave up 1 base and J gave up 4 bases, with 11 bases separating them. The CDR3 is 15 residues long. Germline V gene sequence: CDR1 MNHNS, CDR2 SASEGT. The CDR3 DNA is TGTGCCAGCAGTGAAGGTCAAGAAGGTTACAATGAGCAGTTCTTC. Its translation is CASSEGQEGYNEQFF.

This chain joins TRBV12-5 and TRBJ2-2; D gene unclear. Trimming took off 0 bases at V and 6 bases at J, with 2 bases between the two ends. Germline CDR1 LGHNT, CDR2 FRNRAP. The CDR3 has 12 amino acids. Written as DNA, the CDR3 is TGTGCTAGTGGTTTGGTCTCCGGGGAGCTGTTTTTT. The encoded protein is CASGLVSGELFF.

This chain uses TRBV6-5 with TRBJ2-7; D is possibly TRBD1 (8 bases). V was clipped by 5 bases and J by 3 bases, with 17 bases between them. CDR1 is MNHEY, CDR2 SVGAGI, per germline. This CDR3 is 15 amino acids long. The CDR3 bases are TGTGCCAGCAGTAAAACAGGGGGGGATGGCTACGAGCAGTACTTC. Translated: CASSKTGGDGYEQYF.

CDR3 DNA: TGTGCCAGCAGAACTGGACTTCAGCCCCAGCATTTT. This gives the protein CASRTGLQPQHF. The chain combines TRBV6-6 with TRBJ1-5; D not certain. The V end was cut by 6 bases, the J end by 6 bases, with 9 bases between. The CDR3 runs 12 residues. Germline loops: CDR1 MNHNY, CDR2 SVGAGI (reference sequence).

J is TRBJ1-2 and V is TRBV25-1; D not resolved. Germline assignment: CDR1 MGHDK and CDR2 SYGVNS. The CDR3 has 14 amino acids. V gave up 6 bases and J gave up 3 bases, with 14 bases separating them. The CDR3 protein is CASRSPSRDYGYTF. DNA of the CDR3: TGTGCCAGCAGGTCCCCGTCCAGAGACTATGGCTACACCTTC.

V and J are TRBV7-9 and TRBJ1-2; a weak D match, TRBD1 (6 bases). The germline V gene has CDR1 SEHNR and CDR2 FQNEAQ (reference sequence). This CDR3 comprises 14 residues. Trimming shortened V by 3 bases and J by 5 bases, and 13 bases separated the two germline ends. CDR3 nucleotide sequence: TGTGCCAGCAGCTTGGGACAAACCTCTTATGGCTACACCTTC. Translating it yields CASSLGQTSYGYTF.

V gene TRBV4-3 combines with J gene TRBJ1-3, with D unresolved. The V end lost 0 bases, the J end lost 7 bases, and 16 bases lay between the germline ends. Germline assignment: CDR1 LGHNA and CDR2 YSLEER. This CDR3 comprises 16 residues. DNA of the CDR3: TGCGCCAGCAGCCAAGATTTGAAGAGAGGCATTAACACCATATATTTT. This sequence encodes CASSQDLKRGINTIYF.

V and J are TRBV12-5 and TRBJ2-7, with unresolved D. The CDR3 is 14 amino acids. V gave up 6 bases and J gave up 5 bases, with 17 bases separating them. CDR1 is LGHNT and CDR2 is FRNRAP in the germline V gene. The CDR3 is CASGPMSDVNEQYF. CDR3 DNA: TGTGCTAGTGGACCCATGTCGGACGTAAACGAGCAGTACTTC.

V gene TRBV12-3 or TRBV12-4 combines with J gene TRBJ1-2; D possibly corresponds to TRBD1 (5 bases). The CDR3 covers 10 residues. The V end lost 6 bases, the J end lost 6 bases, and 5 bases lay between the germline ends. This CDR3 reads CASRGDGYTF. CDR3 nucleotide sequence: TGTGCCAGCAGGGGGGATGGCTACACCTTC.

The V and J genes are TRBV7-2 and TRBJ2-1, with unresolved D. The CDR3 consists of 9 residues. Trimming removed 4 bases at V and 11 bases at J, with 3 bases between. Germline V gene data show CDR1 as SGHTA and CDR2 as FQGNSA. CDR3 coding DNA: TGTGCCAGCAGCTCGCAGCAGTTCTTC. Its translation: CASSSQQFF.

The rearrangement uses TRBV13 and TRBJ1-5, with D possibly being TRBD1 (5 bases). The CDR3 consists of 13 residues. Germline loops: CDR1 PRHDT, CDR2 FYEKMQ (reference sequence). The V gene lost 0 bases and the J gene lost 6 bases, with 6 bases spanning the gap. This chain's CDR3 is CASSLGTAQPQHF. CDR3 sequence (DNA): TGTGCCAGCAGCTTAGGGACAGCTCAGCCCCAGCATTTT.

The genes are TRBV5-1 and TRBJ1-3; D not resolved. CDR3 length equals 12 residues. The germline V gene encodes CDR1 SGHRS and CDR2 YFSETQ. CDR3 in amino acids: CAIRTDGNTIYF. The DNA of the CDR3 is TGCGCTATCCGGACGGACGGAAACACCATATATTTT.

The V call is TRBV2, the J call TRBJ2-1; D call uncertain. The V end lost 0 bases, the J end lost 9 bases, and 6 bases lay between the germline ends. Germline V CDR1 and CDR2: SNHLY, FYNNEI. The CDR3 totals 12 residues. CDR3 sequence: CASSEALIEQFF. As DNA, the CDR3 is TGTGCCAGCAGTGAAGCCCTTATTGAGCAGTTCTTC.

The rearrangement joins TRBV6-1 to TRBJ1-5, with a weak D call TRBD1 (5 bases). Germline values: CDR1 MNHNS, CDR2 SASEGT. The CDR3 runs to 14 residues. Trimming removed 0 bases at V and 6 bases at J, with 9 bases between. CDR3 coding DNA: TGTGCCAGCAGTGAAGCCCAGGGAGGTCAGCCCCAGCATTTT. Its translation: CASSEAQGGQPQHF.

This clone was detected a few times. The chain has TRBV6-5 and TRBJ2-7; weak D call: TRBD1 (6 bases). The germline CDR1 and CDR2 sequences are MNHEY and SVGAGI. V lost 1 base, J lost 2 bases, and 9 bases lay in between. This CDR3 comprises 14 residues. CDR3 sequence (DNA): TGTGCCAGCAGTTACTTCCGGACAGCCTACGAGCAGTACTTC. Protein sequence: CASSYFRTAYEQYF.

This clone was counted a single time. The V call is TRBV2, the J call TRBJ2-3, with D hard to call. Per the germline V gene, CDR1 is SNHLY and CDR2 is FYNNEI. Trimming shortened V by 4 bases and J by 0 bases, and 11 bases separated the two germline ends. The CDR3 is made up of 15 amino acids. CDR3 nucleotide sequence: TGTGCCAGCAGTGCGACCGATCCAAGCACAGATACGCAGTATTTT. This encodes CASSATDPSTDTQYF. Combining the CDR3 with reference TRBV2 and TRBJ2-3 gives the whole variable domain EPEVTQTPSHQVTQMGQEVILRCVPISNHLYFYWYRQILGQKVEFLVSFYNNEISEKSEIFDDQFSVERPDGSNFTLKIRSTKLEDSAMYFCASSATDPSTDTQYFGPGTRLTVL.

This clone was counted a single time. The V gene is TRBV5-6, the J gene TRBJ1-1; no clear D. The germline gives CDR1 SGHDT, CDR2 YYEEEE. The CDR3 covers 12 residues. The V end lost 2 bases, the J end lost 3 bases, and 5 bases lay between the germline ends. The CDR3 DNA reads TGTGCCAGCAGCTTTAGGGACACTGAAGCTTTCTTT. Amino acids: CASSFRDTEAFF.

CDR3 nucleotide sequence: TGTGCTAGTGGTTTGGTACCGAACAGGGGGCACGAGCAGTACTTC. It translates to CASGLVPNRGHEQYF. The J gene is TRBJ2-7, the V gene TRBV12-5, with 9 bases matching TRBD1. Looked up from germline, CDR1 is LGHNT and CDR2 is FRNRAP. This CDR3 region has 15 residues. After removal of 0 bases from V and 5 bases from J, the junction contained 5 bases not matched to a gene.

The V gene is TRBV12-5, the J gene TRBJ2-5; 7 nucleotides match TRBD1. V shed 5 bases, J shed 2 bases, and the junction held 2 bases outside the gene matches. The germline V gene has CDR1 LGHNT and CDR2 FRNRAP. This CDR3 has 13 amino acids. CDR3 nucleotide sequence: TGTGCTAGTGGTGGGACAGCTCAAGAGACCCAGTACTTC. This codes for CASGGTAQETQYF.

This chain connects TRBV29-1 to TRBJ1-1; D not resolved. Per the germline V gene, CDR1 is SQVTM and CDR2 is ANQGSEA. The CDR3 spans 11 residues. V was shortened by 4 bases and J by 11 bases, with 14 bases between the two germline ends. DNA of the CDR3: TGCAGCGTTGTTGAGGCGGGCTGGGCTTTCTTT. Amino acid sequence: CSVVEAGWAFF.

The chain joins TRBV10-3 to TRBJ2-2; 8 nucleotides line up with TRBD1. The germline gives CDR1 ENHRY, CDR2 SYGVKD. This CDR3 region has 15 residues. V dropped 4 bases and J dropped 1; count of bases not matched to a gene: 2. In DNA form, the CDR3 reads TGTGCCATCAGTGGGACAGGGTTGAACACCGGGGAGCTGTTTTTT. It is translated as CAISGTGLNTGELFF.

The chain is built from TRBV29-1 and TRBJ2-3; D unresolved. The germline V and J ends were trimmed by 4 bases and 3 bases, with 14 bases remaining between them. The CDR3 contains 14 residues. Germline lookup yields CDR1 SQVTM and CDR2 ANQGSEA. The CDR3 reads CSVGGRLLTDTQYF. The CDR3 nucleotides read TGCAGCGTTGGTGGCAGGCTTTTGACAGATACGCAGTATTTT.

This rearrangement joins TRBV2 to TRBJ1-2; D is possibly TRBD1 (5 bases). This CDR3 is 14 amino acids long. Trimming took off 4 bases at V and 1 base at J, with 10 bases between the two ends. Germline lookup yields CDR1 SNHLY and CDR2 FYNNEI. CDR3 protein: CASSVRGHNYGYTF. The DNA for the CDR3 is TGTGCCAGCAGTGTAAGGGGCCATAACTATGGCTACACCTTC.

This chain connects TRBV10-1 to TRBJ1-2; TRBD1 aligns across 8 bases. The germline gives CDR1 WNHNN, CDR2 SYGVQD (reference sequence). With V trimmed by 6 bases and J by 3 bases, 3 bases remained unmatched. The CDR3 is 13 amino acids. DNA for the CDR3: TGCGCCAGCAGCTCGGACAGGGACTATGGCTACACCTTC. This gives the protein CASSSDRDYGYTF.

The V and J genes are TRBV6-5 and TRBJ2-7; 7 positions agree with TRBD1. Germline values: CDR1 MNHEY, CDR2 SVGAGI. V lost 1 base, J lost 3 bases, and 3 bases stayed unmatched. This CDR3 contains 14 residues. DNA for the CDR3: TGTGCCAGCAGTTACTACGGGACAGACTACGAGCAGTACTTC. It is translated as CASSYYGTDYEQYF.